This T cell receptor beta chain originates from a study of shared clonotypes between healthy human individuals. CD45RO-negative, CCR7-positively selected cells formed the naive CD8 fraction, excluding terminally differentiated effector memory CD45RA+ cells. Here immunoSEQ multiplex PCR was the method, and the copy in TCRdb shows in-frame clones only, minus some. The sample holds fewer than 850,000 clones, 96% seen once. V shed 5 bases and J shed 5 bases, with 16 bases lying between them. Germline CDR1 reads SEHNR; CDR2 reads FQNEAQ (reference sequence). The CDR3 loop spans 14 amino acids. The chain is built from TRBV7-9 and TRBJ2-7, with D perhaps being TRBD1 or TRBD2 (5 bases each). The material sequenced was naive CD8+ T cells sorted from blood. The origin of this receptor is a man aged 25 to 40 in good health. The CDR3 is CASSPPTGPHEQYF. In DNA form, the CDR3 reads TGTGCCAGCAGCCCCCCCACGGGACCCCACGAGCAGTACTTC.